What follows is one T cell receptor (beta chain) and its context. Its antigen is currently not known. Base qualities are not provided; no much larger clone lies one nucleotide away. Donors were roughly 40 systemically healthy Caucasian individuals from Russia aged 6 to 90 years. Around 9.9 milliliters of peripheral blood were collected from each donor into EDTA-treated Vacutainer tubes. Ficoll-Paque density-gradient centrifugation was used to isolate PBMCs, with at least 7 million obtained per sample. Total RNA, at least 6 micrograms per sample, was extracted from PBMCs with Trizol reagent. For every donor, flow cytometry on a PBMC aliquot measured the percentage of naive CD45RAhigh/CD27high T cells. The receptor library was made with 5' RACE. The data were produced on an Illumina HiSeq 2500. A second roughly 6 to 12 cycle PCR used a sample-barcoded 5' primer and a J-beta primer mix. A template-switch 5' adaptor carrying 12 random nucleotides introduced a unique molecular identifier onto each TCR beta cDNA molecule. At least 2.5 million CDR3-containing paired-end reads were obtained from each sample. All of the RNA was converted into first-strand cDNA using the Mint cDNA synthesis kit, with a TRBC-specific oligonucleotide serving as the primer. After uracil-DNA glycosylase treatment, a first 18-cycle PCR used universal primers M1SS and BC2_uni_R on all cDNA. For the original study's pipeline: Each sample was normalized by randomly selecting 1 million high-quality reads, each carrying a distinct molecular identifier. Reads sharing molecular identifiers were discarded rather than binned into consensus sequences. MiTCR, set to a Q25 quality threshold and the strictest error-elimination algorithm, was used for CDR3 identification, clonotype clustering and error correction. A nonparametric unseen species model with Euler transformation was used to estimate lower-bound total TCR beta diversity. TCRdb handled the public reads itself, with Q25 trimming in fastp and clone calling in MiXCR, and kept productive beta chains. Duplicate CDR3 protein sequences are folded into a single record with the most common DNA and genes. The V and J calls and clone size come from TCRdb's table, not from the authors' own analysis. Here the sample has about 1.4 million distinct CDR3 sequences; approximately 60% occur a single time. Clones ranked in the top ten supply 6.5% to 8.5% of the sample.

This record comes from a study of blood T cells in healthy people across ages (dated by TCRdb to the mid-2010s). Broadly, across the study: In model experiments, template switching captured roughly one uniquely barcoded TCR beta cDNA molecule for every two T cells. The donors were divided into four age groups: young (average approximately 15 years), middle-aged (approximately 39), aged (about 60) and long-lived (about 84). Using the same blood draw, the study looked at two additional independent replicas of 1 million unique cDNA reads for two donors, one aged 18 to 29 and the other aged 80 or older. To avoid experimental bias, donors of different ages were randomly spread across the sequencing lanes. Age-related changes in TCR beta repertoire diversity were measured in the study by deep sequencing normalized with unique cDNA molecular identifiers. Study-level results and caveats: A strong correlation was found between observed TCR beta diversity and the percentage of naive T cells measured by flow cytometry. Compared with the aged group, more naive CD4+ T cells, fewer expanded clones and increased TCR diversity were shown by the long-lived group, suggesting age selection. Because profiling used bulk unsorted PBMCs, naive and antigen-experienced compartments could not be compared conclusively. Estimates of total diversity based on one million sequenced T cells were regarded as lower bounds and as underestimates. As age increased, observed TCR beta diversity per million T cells dropped in a roughly linear way, and a significant reduction was already evident by age about 40. Because donor CMV infection status was unknown, age-related changes in expanded clonotypes were potentially confounded.

Trimming takes 0 bases off V and 6 bases off J; junction bases not matched to a gene: 0. The CDR3 contains 13 residues, cysteine and phenylalanine counted. Only the CDR3 region is kept as DNA, spanning 39 bases read in frame from base 1. As encoded in the germline V gene (reference sequence), CDR1 is MNHNY while CDR2 is SVGAGI. The sequence joins TRBV6-6 to TRBJ1-1; 8 bases in between match TRBD1. The sequenced sample was blood. This TCR was sampled from a man aged 18 to 30 in good health. The DNA reads as follows: TGTGCCAGCAGTTACTCGGACAGGGCTGAAGCTTTCTTT. Protein translation: CASSYSDRAEAFF.